This entry concerns a single T cell receptor (beta chain). Authors' data handling: For nucleated cells, counts were estimated from reference gene primer amplification. Produced via immunoSEQ multiplex PCR; TCRdb's table is partial and in-frame only. V, J and clone size are those of that table, while D and trimming were read from the DNA. Seen here are some 100,000 clones, roughly four fifths observed once, and the top ten hold more than 10%. This sample is drawn from a study of blood T cell repertoires in COVID-19. About the research overall: Acute and convalescent COVID-19 samples came from the United States, Italy and Spain. Sources were T cells, B-cell-depleted T cells, or PBMCs; the material itself was cDNA or gDNA.

CDR1 and CDR2 (germline): MNHEY, SVGAGI. The V gene lost 5 bases and the J gene lost 2 bases, with 11 bases spanning the gap. The CDR3 extends over 14 amino acids. Sequences were obtained from peripheral blood. This sequence was found in a human donor in a cohort sampled during active COVID-19. The chain combines TRBV6-5 with TRBJ2-3; tentatively, D is TRBD1 (6 bases). As DNA, the CDR3 is TGTGCCAGCAGTCTACAGGGTTTCACAGATACGCAGTATTTT. This codes for CASSLQGFTDTQYF.